This T cell receptor (beta chain) was sequenced in a study of blood T cell repertoires in COVID-19. Study-level information: The samples span acute and convalescent COVID-19 from the United States, Italy and Spain.

V was clipped by 9 bases and J by 6 bases; unmatched bases: 7. CDR3 length: 14 residues. Germline loops: CDR1 SGHRS, CDR2 YFSETQ. The method was immunoSEQ multiplex PCR; TCRdb's version includes in-frame clones alone and lacks a portion of them. The sample lists about 210,000 clones, over 70% occurring once. This sequence was found in a woman aged 50 to 60 with acute or convalescent COVID-19. Sequencing used peripheral blood. V gene TRBV5-1 combines with J gene TRBJ2-1, with 12 bases lining up with TRBD1. The CDR3 nucleotides are TGCGCCACCGCGGGACAGGGGGCTTCCAATGAGCAGTTCTTC. Translated, it gives CATAGQGASNEQFF.